The TCR beta chain under discussion was sequenced for a study of blood T cell repertoires in COVID-19. CDR1 is ENHRY, CDR2 SYGVKD, per germline. This CDR3 region has 18 residues. The trim removed 5 bases at V and 0 bases at J, leaving 9 bases unmatched. Profiling relied on immunoSEQ multiplex PCR, and the TCRdb table lists in-frame clones only, not all of them. Found here are 200,000 to 300,000 clones, less than 90% of them singletons; the top ten hold under 2%. The receptor comes from a man aged 25-45 years with active or convalescent COVID-19. The rearrangement joins TRBV10-3 to TRBJ1-4; 10 bases are shared with TRBD1. Input material: peripheral blood. CDR3 DNA sequence: TGTGCCATCAGTAAGACAGGGGGCTCCGATTCAACTAATGAAAAACTGTTTTTT. Translated, it gives CAISKTGGSDSTNEKLFF.